The 17 T cell receptor beta chains given below trace back to one sample, sequenced in a study of early T cells in non-severe SARS-CoV-2 infection. MiXCR, run by TCRdb on the 5' RACE reads, gives a single entry per CDR3 protein. The sample carries some 82,000 distinct CDR3 sequences, over 10% recorded once. The sample taken for sequencing was whole blood. The receptors stem from an adult who was a healthcare worker with PCR-confirmed SARS-CoV-2 infection or an uninfected control (not recorded which).

The rearrangement uses TRBV7-9 and TRBJ1-4; weak D call: TRBD1 (5 bases). This CDR3 has 18 residues. The germline gives CDR1 SEHNR, CDR2 FQNEAQ (reference sequence). V lost 1 base and J 0 bases, leaving 15 bases between the germline ends. The chain's CDR3 is CASSLEVRGSATNEKLFF. The CDR3 region has the DNA TGTGCCAGCAGCTTAGAAGTTCGGGGGTCTGCAACTAATGAAAAACTGTTTTTT. Drawing the rest from reference TRBV7-9 and TRBJ1-4, the complete variable domain is DTGVSQNPRHKITKRGQNVTFRCDPISEHNRLYWYRQTLGQGPEFLTYFQNEAQLEKSRLLSDRFSAERPKGSFSTLEIQRTEQGDSAMYLCASSLEVRGSATNEKLFFGSGTQLSVL.

This clonotype was seen repeatedly, ten times or more. The genes are TRBV20-1 and TRBJ1-5; D gene ambiguous. Germline assignment: CDR1 DFQATT and CDR2 SNEGSKA (reference sequence). Trimming removed 1 base at V and 0 bases at J, with 13 bases between. The CDR3 spans 16 residues. For the CDR3, the DNA is TGCAGTGCTAGAGGAGGGCATCTTAATAGCAATCAGCCCCAGCATTTT. Translation: CSARGGHLNSNQPQHF.

The sample holds many counts of this clonotype. The chain has TRBV20-1 and TRBJ1-2; 7 nucleotides line up with TRBD1. The trim removed 1 base at V and 1 base at J, leaving 12 bases unmatched. Germline V CDR1 and CDR2: DFQATT, SNEGSKA (reference sequence). This CDR3 is built from 17 residues. Here the CDR3 DNA reads TGCAGTGCTAGAGCCGTGTATCCGGGACAGAGTAACTATGGCTACACCTTC. It translates to CSARAVYPGQSNYGYTF.

This chain connects TRBV28 to TRBJ1-3; maybe TRBD1 (5 bases). Germline CDR1 and CDR2: MDHEN and SYDVKM. The CDR3 contains 20 residues. The ends were cut back, 2 bases at V and 0 bases at J, with 23 bases in the middle. In nucleotides, the CDR3 is TGTGCCAGCAGTTTAAGGGGAGAATTATGGGGCAGCTACTCTGGAAACACCATATATTTT. Translated, it gives CASSLRGELWGSYSGNTIYF.

This clonotype was observed a few times. This rearrangement joins TRBV11-3 to TRBJ2-5; 9 bases are shared with TRBD2. The CDR3 has 17 amino acids. J was trimmed by 0 bases and V by 5 bases; bases with no gene match: 10. Germline values: CDR1 SGHNT, CDR2 YENEEA. CDR3 DNA sequence: TGTGCCAGCAGCACCTACGCCCCTAGCGGGGACCAAGAGACCCAGTACTTC. Translated: CASSTYAPSGDQETQYF. Full variable domain (rest looked up from reference TRBV11-3 and TRBJ2-5): EAGVVQSPRYKIIEKKQPVAFWCNPISGHNTLYWYLQNLGQGPELLIRYENEEAVDDSQLPKDRFSAERLKGVDSTLKIQPAELGDSAVYLCASSTYAPSGDQETQYFGPGTRLLVL.

This clonotype was observed a few times. The chain recombines TRBV7-9 with TRBJ2-1; D may be TRBD1 (5 bases). Germline CDR1 and CDR2: SEHNR and FQNEAQ (reference sequence). The ends were cut back, 2 bases at V and 14 bases at J, with 22 bases in the middle. The CDR3 consists of 15 residues. CDR3 region: CASSLSSSRVDLKFF. DNA of the CDR3: TGTGCCAGCAGCTTATCGTCGTCCAGGGTGGACCTAAAGTTCTTC.

J is TRBJ2-7 and V is TRBV6-2 or TRBV6-3, with 10 bases matching TRBD2. The CDR3 covers 13 residues. Looked up from germline, CDR1 is MNHEY and CDR2 is SVGEGT. Trimming removed 4 bases from V and 6 bases from J; junction bases left unmatched: 3. CDR3 sequence (DNA): TGTGCCAGCAGTTTGCTAGCGGGGGTCGAGCAGTACTTC. This codes for CASSLLAGVEQYF.

This clonotype has only a few counts. The chain recombines TRBV4-1 with TRBJ2-7; TRBD2 agrees at 9 bases. There are 15 residues in the CDR3. The junction had 7 bases not matched to a gene; V was cut back by 4 bases and J by 3 bases. Germline loops: CDR1 MGHRA, CDR2 YSYEKL. The chain's CDR3 is CASSLIAGANYEQYF. CDR3 sequence (DNA): TGCGCCAGCAGCCTGATAGCGGGGGCCAACTACGAGCAGTACTTC.

This clonotype was counted between two and nine times. The junction differs from germline at one of its ends, possibly a read error. V gene TRBV28 combines with J gene TRBJ2-1, with 7 bases matching TRBD2. The CDR3 has 13 amino acids. Germline-derived CDR1 and CDR2 are MDHEN and SYDVKM. The CDR3 here is CASSLAGEGEQFF. The CDR3 coding sequence is TGTGCCAGCAGTTTGGCGGGAGAGGGTGAGCAATTCTTC. Full variable domain (remainder filled in from reference TRBV28 and TRBJ2-1): DVKVTQSSRYLVKRTGEKVFLECVQDMDHENMFWYRQDPGLGLRLIYFSYDVKMKEKGDIPEGYSVSREKKERFSLILESASTNQTSMYLCASSLAGEGEQFFGPGTRLTVL.

The table lists this clonotype with many counts. The genes are TRBV7-6 and TRBJ2-2, with D tentatively TRBD2 (5 bases). CDR3 length equals 13 residues. V shed 4 bases and J shed 7 bases, with 10 bases lying between them. CDR1 is SGHVS, CDR2 FNYEAQ, per germline. The CDR3 DNA follows: TGTGCCAGCAGCTCTCTGGAGGTCGGGGAGCTGTTTTTT. It translates to CASSSLEVGELFF.

In its sample, this clonotype was seen many times. The chain is built from TRBV20-1 and TRBJ2-7; 7 bases align to TRBD2. Germline V gene sequence: CDR1 DFQATT, CDR2 SNEGSKA (reference sequence). V trimming: 3 bases; J trimming: 3 bases; junction bases outside the gene matches: 5. This CDR3 spans 13 amino acids. CDR3 bases: TGCAGTGCTAGCGCGTGGGGGGGCTACGAGCAGTACTTC. This translates into CSASAWGGYEQYF.

The CDR3 loop is CSVENTQYF. CDR3 DNA: TGCAGCGTTGAGAATACGCAGTATTTT. The chain uses TRBV29-1 and TRBJ2-3; no definite D call. Trimming cost V 3 bases and J 7 bases, with 2 bases left between them. The germline gives CDR1 SQVTM, CDR2 ANQGSEA. This CDR3 region has 9 residues.

This clonotype was observed a few times. The rearrangement joins TRBV6-5 to TRBJ2-7, with 8 positions matching TRBD1. The V gene's germline CDR1 is MNHEY and CDR2 SVGAGI. V lost 6 bases and J lost 4; bases outside the gene matches: 8. This CDR3 spans 14 amino acids. CDR3 residues: CASSHPGQVYEQYF. CDR3 DNA sequence: TGTGCCAGCAGCCACCCGGGACAGGTATACGAGCAGTACTTC.

In its sample, this clonotype was seen many times. V is TRBV4-2 and J is TRBJ2-1; D possibly corresponds to TRBD1 (5 bases). Germline-derived CDR1 and CDR2 are LGHNA and YNFKEQ. V was shortened by 6 bases and J by 1 base, with 7 bases between the two germline ends. This CDR3 spans 13 amino acids. The CDR3 here is CASRQGSYNEQFF. The CDR3 region has the DNA TGTGCCAGCAGGCAGGGATCCTACAATGAGCAGTTCTTC.

The sample holds many counts of this clonotype. The chain recombines TRBV7-9 with TRBJ1-1; no definite D call. CDR1 is SEHNR and CDR2 is FQNEAQ in the germline V gene (reference sequence). Deletions cut 5 bases from V and 8 bases from J, with 12 bases between. The CDR3 is 12 residues long. CDR3 sequence: CASSPSTLEAFF. The DNA of the CDR3 is TGTGCCAGCAGCCCCTCGACACTAGAAGCTTTCTTT.

This clonotype was counted only a few times. The chain uses TRBV12-3 or TRBV12-4 and TRBJ2-4; D remains ambiguous. CDR3 length equals 15 residues. Trimming took off 5 bases at V and 0 bases at J, with 11 bases between the two ends. The CDR3 region is CASSPLGVAKNIQYF. Written as DNA, the CDR3 is TGTGCCAGCAGTCCTCTTGGGGTAGCCAAAAACATTCAGTACTTC.

V is TRBV12-3 or TRBV12-4 and J is TRBJ1-1; TRBD1 aligns across 7 bases. The CDR3 extends over 16 amino acids. With 3 bases clipped from V and 4 bases from J, the junction kept 11 bases outside the gene matches. CDR3 sequence reads: CASSFDGTDRFTEAFF. The CDR3 region has the DNA TGTGCCAGCAGTTTCGACGGGACAGACAGATTCACTGAAGCTTTCTTT.